Presented here are 2 T cell receptor beta chains from one specimen sequenced in a study of T cells in Graves' hyperthyroidism and ophthalmopathy. The investigators amplified TCR beta CDR3 regions from RNA transcripts. With the HTBI primer set, the TCR CDR3 went through a first round of RT-PCR. TCRdb recomputed calls from the multiplex PCR reads with MiXCR, one row per CDR3 protein. Seen here are roughly 630,000 distinct CDR3 sequences, roughly 14% observed once, and the top ten hold roughly 6.6%. The sequenced material came from blood. The receptors were gathered from a young woman with Graves' hyperthyroidism.

The genes are TRBV7-8 and TRBJ2-3; 8 bases map to TRBD2. Germline trimming cut 6 bases from V and 0 bases from J; bases unmatched to any gene: 11. Germline CDR1 reads SGHVS; CDR2 reads FQNEAQ. This CDR3 is built from 17 residues. The CDR3 DNA follows: TGTGCCAGCAGGTCCGGGTCGGGAGGGCCGAGCACAGATACGCAGTATTTT. This encodes CASRSGSGGPSTDTQYF. Variable domain in full (rest from reference TRBV7-8 and TRBJ2-3): GAGVSQSPRYKVAKRGQDVALRCDPISGHVSLFWYQQALGQGPEFLTYFQNEAQLDKSGLPSDRFFAERPEGSVSTLKIQRTQQEDSAVYLCASRSGSGGPSTDTQYFGPGTRLTVL.

This clonotype was seen repeatedly, ten times or more. The gene calls are TRBV6-2 or TRBV6-3 and TRBJ2-7; 7 bases agree with TRBD2. Trimming removed 4 bases from V and 0 bases from J; junction bases left unmatched: 9. Germline CDR1 and CDR2: MNHEY and SVGEGT. There are 16 residues in the CDR3. The CDR3 DNA sequence: TGTGCCAGCAGTTCACAAGCGGGGATCAGCTCCTACGAGCAGTACTTC. This codes for CASSSQAGISSYEQYF.